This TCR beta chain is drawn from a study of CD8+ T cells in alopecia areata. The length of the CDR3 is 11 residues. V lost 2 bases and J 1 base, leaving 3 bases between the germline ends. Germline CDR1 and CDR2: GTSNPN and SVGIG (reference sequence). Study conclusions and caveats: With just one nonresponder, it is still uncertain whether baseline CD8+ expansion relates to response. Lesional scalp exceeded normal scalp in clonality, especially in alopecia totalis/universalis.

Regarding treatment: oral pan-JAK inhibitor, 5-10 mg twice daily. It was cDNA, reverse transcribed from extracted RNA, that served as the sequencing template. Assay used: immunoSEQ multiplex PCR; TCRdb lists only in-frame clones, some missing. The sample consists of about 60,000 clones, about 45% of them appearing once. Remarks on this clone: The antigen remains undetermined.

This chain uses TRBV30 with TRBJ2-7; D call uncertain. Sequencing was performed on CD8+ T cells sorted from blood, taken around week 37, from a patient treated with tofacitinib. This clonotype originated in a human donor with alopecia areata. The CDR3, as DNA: TGTGCCTGGAGTCGATCCTACGAGCAGTACTTC. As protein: CAWSRSYEQYF. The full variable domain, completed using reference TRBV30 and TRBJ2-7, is SQTIHQWPATLVQPVGSPLSLECTVEGTSNPNLYWYRQAAGRGLQLLFYSVGIGQISSEVPQNLSASRPQDRQFILSSKKLLLSDSGFYLCAWSRSYEQYFGPGTRLTVT.